This T cell receptor (beta chain) was profiled in a study of shared clonotypes between healthy human individuals. The study, taken as a whole, reports: Clonotype sharing among donors likely depends on sequencing depth. Only blood samples were collected, and tissue repertoires likely differ. Non-shared clonotypes were found to have lower generation probabilities than the clonotypes that were shared by all four of the sorted-subset donors. Relative to memory subsets, naive subsets generally showed larger estimated richness.

Germline values: CDR1 MDHEN, CDR2 SYDVKM. The CDR3 loop spans 14 amino acids. V lost 3 bases to trimming and J lost 5 bases, with 13 bases between them. Data came from immunoSEQ multiplex PCR; TCRdb stores just in-frame clones and leaves some out. The sample shows roughly 640,000 clones, approximately 97% of them seen only once. About this clone: Its antigen is still unknown.

The TCR was taken from a woman aged 25 to 39 in good health. Sequenced input: naive CD4+ T cells sorted from blood. Specified subset: CD45RA+ positively selected. The V and J genes are TRBV28 and TRBJ2-5; D is ambiguous. The CDR3 coding sequence is TGTGCCAGCAGTTTTGCTGGGGAACCCGAGACCCAGTACTTC. This translates into CASSFAGEPETQYF.